The 21 T cell receptor beta chains listed next were all sequenced from one sample in a study of control samples from healthy donors and cancer patients. The table came from immunoSEQ multiplex PCR; TCRdb's copy has only in-frame clones and leaves some out. The table has just over 90,000 clones, about 85% seen once. The sequenced material came from blood. These receptors all come from a woman aged 45-65 years in good health.

V and J are TRBV18 and TRBJ2-2, with 7 bases aligning to TRBD1. V gave up 5 bases and J gave up 4 bases; unmatched junction bases: 7. Germline lookup yields CDR1 KGHSH and CDR2 LQKENI. The length of the CDR3 is 15 residues. CDR3 region: CASSGQVPGTGELFF. The CDR3 DNA is TGTGCCAGCTCAGGACAGGTGCCAGGCACCGGGGAGCTGTTTTTT.

The chain's CDR3 is CASSLGTGDTQYF. DNA of the CDR3: TGTGCCAGCAGCCTTGGGACAGGTGATACGCAGTATTTT. The chain has TRBV7-9 and TRBJ2-3, with 8 bases that match TRBD1. This CDR3 spans 13 amino acids. V dropped 5 bases and J dropped 6; count of bases not matched to a gene: 4. Germline V gene sequence: CDR1 SEHNR, CDR2 FQNEAQ (reference sequence). The full variable domain, completed using reference TRBV7-9 and TRBJ2-3, is DTGVSQNPRHKITKRGQNVTFRCDPISEHNRLYWYRQTLGQGPEFLTYFQNEAQLEKSRLLSDRFSAERPKGSFSTLEIQRTEQGDSAMYLCASSLGTGDTQYFGPGTRLTVL.

CDR3: CASSLGGFYGYTF. The CDR3, as DNA: TGTGCCAGCAGTTTAGGGGGATTCTATGGCTACACCTTC. The chain has TRBV28 and TRBJ1-2, with TRBD1 as a possible D gene (5 bases). Per germline, CDR1 MDHEN and CDR2 SYDVKM. CDR3 length: 13 residues. V was shortened by 2 bases and J by 4 bases, with 8 bases between the two germline ends.

The CDR3 region is CASFNAGTFSYEQYF. The DNA of the CDR3 is TGTGCCAGTTTCAACGCGGGGACCTTCTCCTACGAGCAGTACTTC. The chain uses TRBV6-6 and TRBJ2-7; D is possibly TRBD2 (6 bases). This CDR3 spans 15 amino acids. From germline, CDR1 is MNHNY and CDR2 SVGAGI (reference sequence). Trimming shortened V by 9 bases and J by 0 bases, and 18 bases separated the two germline ends.

This chain joins TRBV4-1 and TRBJ2-5; D perhaps matches TRBD1 (5 bases). This CDR3 is 13 amino acids long. The V gene lost 4 bases and the J gene lost 4 bases, with 10 bases spanning the gap. Germline CDR1 is MGHRA and CDR2 is YSYEKL. The CDR3 region has the DNA TGCGCCAGCAGCCCAGGGATCCCAGAGACCCAGTACTTC. Its translation: CASSPGIPETQYF.

The chain combines TRBV3-1 (or the pseudogene TRBV3-2) with TRBJ2-2, with 12 bases fitting TRBD2. This CDR3 comprises 16 residues. The trim removed 0 bases at V and 4 bases at J, leaving 0 bases unmatched. Germline CDR1 LGHDT, CDR2 YNNKEL (reference sequence). The CDR3 protein is CASSQELAGGTGELFF. As DNA, the CDR3 is TGTGCCAGCAGCCAAGAACTAGCGGGGGGCACCGGGGAGCTGTTTTTT.

As to this clone: The junction departs from germline at one end; a sequencing error may be responsible. The rearrangement links TRBV11-3 to TRBJ2-1, with D perhaps matching TRBD1 (6 bases). The CDR3 has 18 residues. In germline, CDR1 is SGHNT, CDR2 YENEEA. The CDR3 protein is CASTSDDYFFGQTAFGVF. The DNA for the CDR3 is TGTGCCAGCACCTCAGATGATTACTTTTTCGGACAGACAGCTTTCGGGGTCTTC. Supplemented by reference TRBV11-3 and TRBJ2-1, the full variable domain reads EAGVVQSPRYKIIEKKQPVAFWCNPISGHNTLYWYLQNLGQGPELLIRYENEEAVDDSQLPKDRFSAERLKGVDSTLKIQPAELGDSAVYLCASTSDDYFFGQTAFGVFGPGTRLTVL.

This clone came up once. This chain uses TRBV28 with TRBJ1-1; the D is unclear. The CDR3 runs 14 residues. Germline V gene sequence: CDR1 MDHEN, CDR2 SYDVKM. V was trimmed by 2 bases and J by 1 base, leaving 8 bases between them. CDR3 region: CASSLGGGNTEAFF. CDR3 in DNA: TGTGCCAGCAGTTTAGGTGGCGGGAACACTGAAGCTTTCTTT.

The sample holds a few counts of this clone. V gene TRBV6-1 combines with J gene TRBJ1-1; no clear D gene. The CDR3 covers 17 residues. Trimming removed 2 bases at V and 0 bases at J, with 16 bases between. CDR1 and CDR2 (germline): MNHNS, SASEGT. The CDR3 is CASSEREWGSLNTEAFF. The CDR3 bases are TGTGCCAGCAGTGAAAGGGAATGGGGTTCACTGAACACTGAAGCTTTCTTT.

The J gene is TRBJ2-7, the V gene TRBV29-1; 10 nucleotides line up with TRBD2. CDR1 and CDR2 from the germline V gene are SQVTM and ANQGSEA. The CDR3 extends over 13 amino acids. The trim removed 4 bases at V and 5 bases at J, leaving 5 bases unmatched. CDR3 sequence reads: CSVGTSGWNEQYF. CDR3 DNA sequence: TGCAGCGTTGGGACTAGCGGATGGAACGAGCAGTACTTC.

J is TRBJ2-3 and V is TRBV7-8, with D possibly called TRBD1 or TRBD2 (5 bases each). The CDR3 contains 14 residues. Trimming left V 11 bases short and J 5 bases short, with 20 bases between. CDR1 is SGHVS, CDR2 FQNEAQ, per germline. The DNA of the CDR3 is TGTGCCGGCTCCGGGGCGGATGACCGAGATACGCAGTATTTT. It translates to CAGSGADDRDTQYF.

This chain links TRBV25-1 with TRBJ1-6; D not certain. The length of the CDR3 is 15 residues. Between the trimmed V and J ends, which lost 1 base and 8 bases, there was a span of 12 bases. Germline CDR1 MGHDK, CDR2 SYGVNS. The CDR3 protein is CASSEFAAGDSPLHF. In DNA form, the CDR3 reads TGTGCCAGCAGTGAATTTGCGGCTGGTGATTCACCCCTCCACTTT. The full variable domain, completed using reference TRBV25-1 and TRBJ1-6, is EADIYQTPRYLVIGTGKKITLECSQTMGHDKMYWYQQDPGMELHLIHYSYGVNSTEKGDLSSESTVSRIRTEHFPLTLESARPSHTSQYLCASSEFAAGDSPLHFGNGTRLTVT.

The chain combines TRBV6-2 or TRBV6-3 with TRBJ1-5; D call uncertain. The germline V gene has CDR1 MNHEY and CDR2 SVGEGT. The length of the CDR3 is 15 residues. V gave up 2 bases and J gave up 6 bases, with 14 bases separating them. CDR3 in DNA: TGTGCCAGCAGTTACGTGGGCATACGGGGTCAGCCCCAGCATTTT. This translates into CASSYVGIRGQPQHF.

With respect to this clone: Within the sample, other DNA sequences also encode this same CDR3. The genes are TRBV28 and TRBJ2-3, with D tentatively TRBD1 (5 bases). The CDR3 covers 14 residues. Germline V gives CDR1 MDHEN, CDR2 SYDVKM. The V and J ends lost 1 base and 2 bases respectively, with 7 bases between them. Here the CDR3 DNA reads TGTGCCAGCAGTTTATCCAGGGTCACAGATACGCAGTATTTT. Encoded protein: CASSLSRVTDTQYF. Full variable domain (outside the CDR3, taken from reference TRBV28 and TRBJ2-3): DVKVTQSSRYLVKRTGEKVFLECVQDMDHENMFWYRQDPGLGLRLIYFSYDVKMKEKGDIPEGYSVSREKKERFSLILESASTNQTSMYLCASSLSRVTDTQYFGPGTRLTVL.

CDR3 in amino acids: CASSSQGSYGYTF. DNA of the CDR3: TGTGCCAGCAGCTCACAGGGCAGCTATGGCTACACCTTC. The chain couples TRBV7-2 to TRBJ1-2; possible D gene TRBD1, 6 bases. The CDR3 length is 13 residues. Germline values: CDR1 SGHTA, CDR2 FQGNSA. Trimming took 4 bases from V and 4 from J, leaving 10 bases between them.

The chain joins TRBV4-2 to TRBJ2-1; TRBD2 might be the D (6 bases). The V end lost 0 bases, the J end lost 9 bases, and 15 bases lay between the germline ends. The CDR3 is 15 amino acids. Germline CDR1 is LGHNA and CDR2 is YNFKEQ. The chain's CDR3 is CASSQDGLATTEQFF. The CDR3, as DNA: TGTGCCAGCAGCCAAGATGGGCTAGCGACGACTGAGCAGTTCTTC.

The J gene is TRBJ2-1, the V gene TRBV7-2; perhaps TRBD2 as D (6 bases). Germline assignment: CDR1 SGHTA and CDR2 FQGNSA. This CDR3 region has 14 residues. Trimming shortened V by 2 bases and J by 9 bases, and 14 bases separated the two germline ends. CDR3 bases: TGTGCCAGCAGCTTAATGACCGAGGGAGGTGAGCAGTTCTTC. This encodes CASSLMTEGGEQFF.

The chain carries TRBV6-2 or TRBV6-3 and TRBJ2-1; D is unclear. With 0 bases removed from V and 7 bases from J, the gap between germline ends came to 7 bases. Looked up from germline, CDR1 is MNHEY and CDR2 is SVGEGT. CDR3 size: 13 residues. The CDR3 is CASSYSIGNEQFF. The CDR3 nucleotides are TGTGCCAGCAGTTACTCAATAGGGAATGAGCAGTTCTTC.

The genes are TRBV28 and TRBJ2-7, with 7 nucleotides matching TRBD2. CDR3 length: 13 amino acids. J lost 6 bases, V lost 7 bases, and 9 bases had no gene match. Germline V gene data show CDR1 as MDHEN and CDR2 as SYDVKM. The CDR3 is CASTRRGGSEQYF. The CDR3 nucleotides read TGTGCCAGCACAAGAAGGGGCGGGAGCGAGCAGTACTTC.

The chain couples TRBV6-5 to TRBJ1-2; D gene unclear. Trimming stripped 7 bases from V and 8 bases from J, with 20 bases between. The CDR3 totals 14 residues. CDR1 MNHEY and CDR2 SVGAGI come from the germline V gene. For the CDR3, the DNA is TGTGCCAGCAACGAGCCCCCGGGATCCTCGGGCTACACCTTC. It codes for CASNEPPGSSGYTF.

V and J are TRBV18 and TRBJ1-2; 8 bases are a match to TRBD1. V lost 3 bases and J lost 4; bases outside the gene matches: 13. This CDR3 comprises 17 residues. The V gene's germline CDR1 is KGHSH and CDR2 LQKENI. The chain's CDR3 is CASSPTPRPGGGYGYTF. As DNA, the CDR3 is TGTGCCAGCTCACCTACCCCCCGACCAGGGGGCGGCTATGGCTACACCTTC.